The T cell receptor (beta chain) under discussion was sequenced for a study of T-cell reconstitution after alpha-beta-depleted transplantation in children. Comments on this clonotype: Its specificity is unknown.

Regarding the study as a whole: At around two months after transplant, the alpha-beta T cells were reportedly derived from several hundred expanded clones that came from non-depleted graft cells. Newly produced T cells mostly accounted for T-cell counts and diversity one year post-transplant.

As it was prepared, the TCRbeta library received unique molecular identifiers. From the PCR reads, TCRdb called clonotypes with MiXCR, one entry per CDR3 protein. The sample shows approximately 210,000 distinct CDR3 sequences, around a sixth of them seen only once. The CDR3 totals 15 residues. The V gene lost 1 base and the J gene lost 4 bases, with 14 bases spanning the gap. Germline assignment: CDR1 LNHNV and CDR2 YYDKDF (reference sequence). This chain uses TRBV15 with TRBJ2-7, with D perhaps TRBD1 or TRBD2 (6 bases each). The sequenced sample was PBMCs, mostly from graft donor cells, obtained 360 days after TCRalphabeta/CD19-depleted stem cell transplant. This sequence originates from a male patient between 2 and 15 years old who had a stem cell transplant for acute lymphoblastic leukemia, so the T cells may come from the graft donor. This CDR3 reads CATSRGARGVYEQYF. Written as DNA, the CDR3 is TGTGCCACCAGCAGAGGGGCTAGGGGGGTATACGAGCAGTACTTC. The full variable domain, its missing parts supplied by reference TRBV15 and TRBJ2-7, is DAMVIQNPRYQVTQFGKPVTLSCSQTLNHNVMYWYQQKSSQAPKLLFHYYDKDFNNEADTPDNFQSRRPNTSFCFLDIRSPGLGDTAMYLCATSRGARGVYEQYFGPGTRLTVT.